This T cell receptor (beta chain) was recorded in a study of spatial heterogeneity in lung cancer. Study at large: Beta-chain sequences were consistently detected more often than alpha-chain sequences.

This clonotype was seen a handful of times. The time point was: sample taken at primary tumor resection. Whole RNA from tumor, nontumor lung or frozen PBMC was sequenced unsorted. This CDR3 contains 14 residues. Per the germline V gene, CDR1 is LGHNA and CDR2 is YSLEER. Between the trimmed V and J ends, which lost 0 bases and 7 bases, there was a span of 12 bases. Each molecule of TCR cDNA was tagged with one unique molecular identifier. TCRdb re-called the 5' RACE reads through MiXCR, storing one row per CDR3 protein. The sample records about 50,000 distinct CDR3 sequences, 7.6% being singletons. The rearrangement uses TRBV4-3 and TRBJ2-5; D is ambiguous. The sequencing here drew on PBMCs, taken at surgery. This receptor was obtained from a female donor with early-stage non-small cell lung cancer. In DNA, the CDR3 is TGCGCCAGCAGCCAAGACAGGTCTGCTTTGACCCAGTACTTC. Its protein product is CASSQDRSALTQYF.